The sequence of this TCR beta chain was determined in a study of shared clonotypes between healthy human individuals. This CDR3 is 16 amino acids long. The germline V and J ends were trimmed by 3 bases and 1 base, with 15 bases remaining between them. The V gene's germline CDR1 is MNHNS and CDR2 SASEGT. Healthy and HIV-negative, the adult donors had no recent acute infections or vaccinations. Here immunoSEQ multiplex PCR was the method, and the copy in TCRdb shows in-frame clones only, minus some. The sample holds 2 million to 2.5 million clones, just under 95% seen once. V usage is TRBV6-1 and J usage is TRBJ1-2; D is undetermined. The sequencing input was naive CD4+ T cells from PBMCs. Indicated subset: CD45RA+ positively selected. The TCR was taken from a man in his late teens or twenties in good health. Some clones in this sample may be carry-over from other donors' samples. The CDR3: CASSELSPILNYGYTF. For the CDR3, the DNA is TGTGCCAGCAGTGAGTTATCACCCATTCTTAACTATGGCTACACCTTC.